This TCR beta chain was captured in a study of cytomegalovirus exposure and HLA in healthy donors. This CDR3 comprises 14 residues. CDR1 is SGDLS, CDR2 YYNGEE, per germline. Losses at the gene ends were 3 bases for V and 5 bases for J; bases not matched to a gene: 6. Broader study findings: Later on, an analysis showed TCR association rates differing by HLA locus, with DRB1 the most and HLA-C the fewest. TCR beta sequences reportedly predicted most subjects' HLA-A and HLA-B alleles accurately.

The donors comprised healthy bone marrow donors. As concerns this clone: As yet, its antigen is unknown.

The PCR made use of 60 Vbeta and 13 Jbeta primers. Data came from immunoSEQ multiplex PCR; TCRdb stores just in-frame clones and leaves some out. Of under 200,000 clones listed, roughly 80% were seen once; the top ten hold 7% to 9.5%. V usage is TRBV9 and J usage is TRBJ1-2, with 8 bases that match TRBD1. The receptor's source is a male donor in good health and CMV-seropositive. The sample comprised PBMCs. The CDR3: CASSGQGTEYGYTF. CDR3 DNA: TGTGCCAGCAGCGGACAGGGGACAGAGTATGGCTACACCTTC.